This T cell receptor beta chain was documented in a study of blood T cell repertoires in COVID-19. On the study more broadly: PBMCs, B-cell-depleted T cells, or T cells were the source of the cDNA or gDNA that made up the material.

The assay was immunoSEQ multiplex PCR, and TCRdb's table has in-frame clones only and misses some. The table shows 150,000 or so clones, with roughly four fifths occurring only once. The CDR3 spans 15 residues. Germline V gene data show CDR1 as SGHRS and CDR2 as YFSETQ. Trimming shortened V by 5 bases and J by 7 bases, and 22 bases separated the two germline ends. This TCR came from a woman aged 55-69 years with acute or convalescent COVID-19. Sequenced material: peripheral blood. J is TRBJ2-7 and V is TRBV5-1; maybe TRBD2 (6 bases). The CDR3 coding sequence is TGCGCCAGCAGACCTCCGGGACTGCCGTCGGGTGAGCAGTACTTC. It encodes CASRPPGLPSGEQYF.